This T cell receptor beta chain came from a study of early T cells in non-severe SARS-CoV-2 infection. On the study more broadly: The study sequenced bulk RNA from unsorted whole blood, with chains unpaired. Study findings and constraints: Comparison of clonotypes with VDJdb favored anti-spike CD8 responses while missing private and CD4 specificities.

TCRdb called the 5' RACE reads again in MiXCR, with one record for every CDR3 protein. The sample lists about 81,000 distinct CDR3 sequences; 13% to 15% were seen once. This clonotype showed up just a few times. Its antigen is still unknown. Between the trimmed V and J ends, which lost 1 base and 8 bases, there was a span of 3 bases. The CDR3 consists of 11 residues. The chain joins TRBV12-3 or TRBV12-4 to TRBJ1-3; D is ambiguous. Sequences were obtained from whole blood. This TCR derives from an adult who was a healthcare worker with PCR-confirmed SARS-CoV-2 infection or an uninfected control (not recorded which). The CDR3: CASSLGDTIYF. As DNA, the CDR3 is TGTGCCAGCAGTTTAGGGGACACCATATATTTT.